This paragraph covers one TCR beta chain sequence. V was clipped by 9 bases and J by 1 base, with 3 bases between them. The CDR3 length is 11 residues. Germline V gene lookup returns CDR1 LGHDT and CDR2 YNNKEL (reference sequence). Method: immunoSEQ multiplex PCR; TCRdb's copy keeps in-frame clones and lacks some. The table lists approximately 160,000 clones, more than 85% of them singletons. This sample is part of a study of control samples from healthy donors and cancer patients. The rearrangement links TRBV3-1 (or the pseudogene TRBV3-2) to TRBJ2-2; D ambiguous. Sequencing was done on a sample of blood. This clonotype was obtained from a woman aged 40 to 49 in good health. The CDR3 bases are TGTGCCAGTGGGAACACCGGGGAGCTGTTTTTT. Residues: CASGNTGELFF.